The 20 T cell receptor beta chains below all came from one sample that was sequenced in a study of CD8 T cells in Susac syndrome. RNA, at about 0.45 to 1 ug, was reverse transcribed with random hexamers. TCRdb re-analysed the immunoSEQ multiplex PCR reads in MiXCR, keeping a single row per CDR3 protein. The sample contains about 180,000 distinct CDR3 sequences, approximately 94% of which appear only once. The sample comprised CD4+ T cells from PBMCs. The source of these receptors is a human donor with multiple sclerosis.

V is TRBV25-1 and J is TRBJ2-5; D is perhaps TRBD1 (7 bases). The CDR3 extends over 16 amino acids. CDR1 and CDR2 from the germline V gene are MGHDK and SYGVNS. The V end lost 4 bases, the J end lost 10 bases, and 25 bases lay between the germline ends. CDR3 in DNA: TGTGCCAGCAGTGCACTAGACAGGGCGCCTTTAGCGGTCCAGTACTTC. Amino acid sequence: CASSALDRAPLAVQYF.

The chain is built from TRBV11-2 and TRBJ1-1, with D unclear. Per germline, CDR1 SGHAT and CDR2 FQNNGV. The CDR3 is made up of 14 amino acids. V lost 6 bases and J 0 bases, leaving 11 bases between the germline ends. The CDR3 nucleotides are TGTGCCAGCAGAAAGGACGGATTGAACACTGAAGCTTTCTTT. It is translated as CASRKDGLNTEAFF. Looking up the rest from reference TRBV11-2 and TRBJ1-1 gives the full variable domain: EAGVAQSPRYKIIEKRQSVAFWCNPISGHATLYWYQQILGQGPKLLIQFQNNGVVDDSQLPKDRFSAERLKGVDSTLKIQPAKLEDSAVYLCASRKDGLNTEAFFGQGTRLTVV.

The gene calls are TRBV6-1 and TRBJ2-3; possible D gene TRBD2, 6 bases. The CDR3 contains 15 residues. V was clipped by 5 bases and J by 5 bases, with 17 bases between them. Germline V gene data show CDR1 as MNHNS and CDR2 as SASEGT. CDR3 in amino acids: CASSSGGIARDTQYF. Written as DNA, the CDR3 is TGTGCCAGCAGTTCCGGAGGGATTGCACGAGATACGCAGTATTTT.

This clonotype was counted between two and nine times. The chain's CDR3 is CASRDGSSYEQYF. The CDR3 coding sequence is TGTGCCAGCAGAGATGGCAGCTCCTACGAGCAGTACTTC. The rearrangement links TRBV6-5 to TRBJ2-7; no reliable D call. CDR1 and CDR2 from the germline V gene are MNHEY and SVGAGI. The V gene lost 6 bases and the J gene lost 0 bases, with 9 bases spanning the gap. The CDR3 loop spans 13 amino acids.

This chain connects TRBV28 to TRBJ2-5; D is tentatively TRBD1 or TRBD2 (5 bases each). The germline V gene has CDR1 MDHEN and CDR2 SYDVKM. The germline V and J ends were trimmed by 4 bases and 4 bases, with 13 bases remaining between them. The CDR3 length is 14 residues. CDR3 nucleotides: TGTGCCAGCAGTTGGGACGACGGGCTAGAGACCCAGTACTTC. It encodes CASSWDDGLETQYF.

V is TRBV18 and J is TRBJ1-2; D remains unclear. V was trimmed by 2 bases and J by 5 bases, leaving 15 bases between them. This CDR3 has 15 residues. From germline, CDR1 is KGHSH and CDR2 LQKENI. The CDR3 loop is CASSPGGDGGYGYTF. CDR3 nucleotide sequence: TGTGCCAGCTCACCAGGTGGGGATGGAGGATATGGCTACACCTTC.

The V gene is TRBV12-3 or TRBV12-4, the J gene TRBJ2-4; unclear D gene. The CDR3 has 13 residues. V shed 3 bases and J shed 2 bases, with 5 bases lying between them. For the CDR3, the DNA is TGTGCCAGCAGTTTTGAGTCCAAAAACATTCAGTACTTC. Protein product: CASSFESKNIQYF.

The CDR3: CASGLTLANTEAFF. CDR3 nucleotides: TGTGCTAGTGGGCTTACACTGGCCAACACTGAAGCTTTCTTT. The gene calls are TRBV12-5 and TRBJ1-1; no clear D. Trimming removed 6 bases at V and 2 bases at J, with 13 bases between. Germline CDR1 LGHNT, CDR2 FRNRAP. The CDR3 sequence is 14 residues long.

This clonotype is a singleton in its sample. The chain recombines TRBV29-1 with TRBJ2-5; 7 nucleotides agree with TRBD1. The junction had 3 bases not matched to a gene; V was cut back by 4 bases and J by 1 base. CDR1 is SQVTM and CDR2 is ANQGSEA in the germline V gene. This CDR3 spans 13 amino acids. The CDR3: CSVAKGAQETQYF. Written as DNA, the CDR3 is TGCAGCGTTGCAAAGGGGGCCCAAGAGACCCAGTACTTC.

J is TRBJ2-2 and V is TRBV6-6, with D possibly matching TRBD2 (6 bases). This CDR3 is built from 16 residues. From germline, CDR1 is MNHNY and CDR2 SVGAGI (reference sequence). The V end was cut by 6 bases, the J end by 1 base, with 15 bases between. CDR3 amino acids: CASSHGGPMNTGELFF. CDR3 bases: TGTGCCAGCAGCCACGGGGGACCGATGAACACCGGGGAGCTGTTTTTT.

As for this clonotype: Germline and junction disagree at one end, which may indicate a read error. The chain recombines TRBV5-4 with TRBJ2-1, with 7 bases fitting TRBD2. Germline loops: CDR1 SGHNT, CDR2 YYREEE (reference sequence). The CDR3 has 12 amino acids. The CDR3 region has the DNA TGTGCCAGCAGCTTGGACCGCGGGGGTCTGGCCTTC. Its translation is CASSLDRGGLAF.

The chain carries TRBV27 and TRBJ2-7; 8 bases map to TRBD1. The germline gives CDR1 MNHEY, CDR2 SMNVEV (reference sequence). V lost 3 bases, J lost 3 bases, and 4 bases stayed unmatched. The length of the CDR3 is 14 residues. The chain's CDR3 is CASSFGQGGYEQYF. The DNA for the CDR3 is TGTGCCAGCAGTTTTGGACAGGGTGGCTACGAGCAGTACTTC.

This chain links TRBV5-6 with TRBJ1-2, with 9 bases aligning to TRBD1. CDR3 length: 14 residues. Losses at the gene ends were 3 bases for V and 7 bases for J; bases not matched to a gene: 7. From germline, CDR1 is SGHDT and CDR2 YYEEEE. For the CDR3, the DNA is TGTGCCAGCAGCTCGGGGACAGGGTTAAGTGGCTACACCTTC. This gives the protein CASSSGTGLSGYTF.

The rearrangement links TRBV15 to TRBJ1-1; tentative D call: TRBD1 (6 bases). V lost 3 bases, J lost 3 bases, and 8 bases lay in between. The CDR3 sequence is 13 residues long. Germline loops: CDR1 LNHNV, CDR2 YYDKDF (reference sequence). The CDR3 DNA reads as TGTGCCACCAGCAGTGGGGGCGACACTGAAGCTTTCTTT. Amino acid sequence: CATSSGGDTEAFF.

The chain recombines TRBV3-1 with TRBJ2-5, with 7 bases that match TRBD1. Germline V gene sequence: CDR1 LGHDT, CDR2 YNNKEL (reference sequence). The V and J ends lost 3 bases and 1 base, in that order; junction bases with no gene match: 2. The CDR3 runs to 14 residues. The CDR3 DNA is TGTGCCAGCAGCCACCGACAGGGCCAAGAGACCCAGTACTTC. Residues: CASSHRQGQETQYF.

This chain links TRBV12-3 or TRBV12-4 with TRBJ1-2; 8 bases match TRBD1. The CDR3 runs to 14 residues. V was clipped by 6 bases and J by 4 bases; unmatched bases: 7. The CDR3 DNA is TGTGCCAGCAGACAGGGGGGAAGTAGCTATGGCTACACCTTC. Amino acids: CASRQGGSSYGYTF.

The CDR3 region is CASSISGQPQHF. CDR3 DNA sequence: TGTGCCAGCAGTATTTCGGGTCAGCCCCAGCATTTT. The chain links TRBV27 to TRBJ1-5; D is unresolved. Germline V gives CDR1 MNHEY, CDR2 SMNVEV (reference sequence). CDR3 size: 12 residues. Trimming cost V 5 bases and J 6 bases, with 8 bases left between them.

In DNA, the CDR3 is TGTGCCAGCAGCCCTACAGGGATCGTGGGCTACACCTTC. The encoded protein is CASSPTGIVGYTF. The chain carries TRBV12-3 or TRBV12-4 and TRBJ1-2; possible D gene TRBD1, 6 bases. This CDR3 has 13 residues. The ends were cut back, 6 bases at V and 8 bases at J, with 16 bases in the middle.

The gene calls are TRBV28 and TRBJ2-7; no definite D call. Germline CDR1 reads MDHEN; CDR2 reads SYDVKM. There are 14 residues in the CDR3. V dropped 7 bases and J dropped 0 bases, with 13 bases sitting between them. CDR3 in amino acids: CASKGLSSSYEQYF. CDR3 DNA sequence: TGTGCCAGCAAAGGGCTGAGTAGCTCCTACGAGCAGTACTTC.

This clonotype was detected once. The rearrangement links TRBV6-1 to TRBJ2-7; D could derive from TRBD1 or TRBD2 (6 bases each). V gave up 7 bases and J gave up 5 bases, with 15 bases separating them. Germline V CDR1 and CDR2: MNHNS, SASEGT. The CDR3 contains 13 residues. CDR3 sequence reads: CASTFGGADEQYF. The CDR3 bases are TGTGCCAGCACATTCGGGGGCGCGGACGAGCAGTACTTC.